These T cell receptor beta chains were read from a single sample in a study of T cells in Graves' hyperthyroidism and ophthalmopathy. One entry per CDR3 protein results from TCRdb running MiXCR on the multiplex PCR reads. The sample records approximately 710,000 distinct CDR3 sequences, 17% being singletons. Sequencing was carried out using blood. The receptors here all came from a man in his fifties or sixties with Graves' hyperthyroidism. CDR3s include the opening cysteine and the closing phenylalanine or tryptophan. Each record gives: J gene, V gene, D gene, clone size, CDR3 DNA, CDR3 protein. The D gene is left open where the match is weak. Size is stated for part of the rows, as once, few or many counts, or as a class when the clone is expanded.

TRBJ1-1 | TRBV11-2 | - | few | TGTGCCAGCAGCCTATCATCCGGGGTAGCTTTCTTT | CASSLSSGVAFF
TRBJ2-3 | TRBV27 | - | many | TGTGCCAGCAGTTTAGGGCTTCCGCCAGATACGCAGTATTTT | CASSLGLPPDTQYF
TRBJ1-1 | TRBV7-9 | - | few | TGTGCCAGCAGCCCCGAGTCCGCTCTGAACACTAAAGCTTTCTTT | CASSPESALNTKAFF
TRBJ2-3 | TRBV29-1 | - | - | TGCAGCGTTGTCAGGGGCGAAGATACGCAGTATTTT | CSVVRGEDTQYF
TRBJ1-2 | TRBV6-1 | - | many | TGTGCCAGCTCGACAGTGAACTATGGCTACACCTTC | CASSTVNYGYTF
TRBJ2-1 | TRBV20-1 | TRBD2 | many | TGCAGTGCTAGGCGGACTAGCGGGGGCTACAATGAGCAGTTCTTC | CSARRTSGGYNEQFF
TRBJ2-7 | TRBV2 | - | - | TGTGCCAGCGTTCCGGACGTAACCTACGAGCAGTACTTC | CASVPDVTYEQYF
TRBJ2-1 | TRBV7-9 | - | few | TGTGCCAGCAGCCAATCAGGGGCCTCCTACAATGAGCAGTTCTTC | CASSQSGASYNEQFF
TRBJ1-2 | TRBV27 | - | - | TGTGCCAGCAGTTTACTCGGGGGCGATGGCTACACCTTC | CASSLLGGDGYTF
TRBJ2-7 | TRBV20-1 | - | - | TGCAGTGCTAGAGATCCTACGGCTTCCTACGAGCAGTACTTC | CSARDPTASYEQYF
TRBJ1-2 | TRBV6-1 | - | - | TGTGCCAGCAGTACGGGGGCTCCCAACTATGGCTACACCTTC | CASSTGAPNYGYTF
TRBJ1-3 | TRBV2 | - | many | TGTGCCAGCACCCGGGGTAGCACCCACTCTGGAAACACCATATATTTT | CASTRGSTHSGNTIYF
TRBJ1-4 | TRBV7-9 | - | many | TGTGCCAGCAGCTTACCCGAGGGACCGAATGAAAAACTGTTTTTT | CASSLPEGPNEKLFF
TRBJ2-7 | TRBV28 | - | many | TGTGCCAGCAGTCCCGGGGGACCGAGCTCCTACGAGCAGTACTTC | CASSPGGPSSYEQYF
TRBJ2-5 | TRBV5-1 | - | many | TGCGCCAGCAGCTTGGGACTACCGTCGGGAGAGACCCAGTACTTC | CASSLGLPSGETQYF
TRBJ2-7 | TRBV28 | - | - | TGTGCCAGCAGTTTAATAGGACGGAGCTACGAGCAGTACTTC | CASSLIGRSYEQYF
TRBJ2-2 | TRBV19 | - | - | TGTGCCAGTAGTATAGTCGACAGATACACCGGGGAGCTGTTTTTT | CASSIVDRYTGELFF
TRBJ2-7 | TRBV5-1 | - | few | TGCGCCAGCAGCTTGATGGTTACAGGGTCCGAGCAGTACTTC | CASSLMVTGSEQYF
TRBJ2-1 | TRBV28 | TRBD1 | many | TGTGCCAGCAGTTCCTGGACAGGGTCCGGGAATGAGCAGTTCTTC | CASSSWTGSGNEQFF
TRBJ1-1 | TRBV7-2 | - | many | TGTGCCAGCAGCTTAAGGTGGGACGCTGAAGCTTTCTTT | CASSLRWDAEAFF
TRBJ1-1 | TRBV7-9 | TRBD1 | few | TGTGCCAGCAGCTTAGGACAGGGTTTTGGTGAAGCTTTCTTT | CASSLGQGFGEAFF
TRBJ2-7 | TRBV7-8 | - | - | TGTGCCAGCAGCTTAGGGACCCTAAACGAGCAGTACTTC | CASSLGTLNEQYF
TRBJ2-2 | TRBV30 | TRBD2 | many | TGTGCCTGGAGTAAACTAGCGGAGACGAACACCGGGGAGCTGTTTTTT | CAWSKLAETNTGELFF
TRBJ2-1 | TRBV11-1 | - | many | TGTGCCAGCAGCTTAAGCCTAATCAATGAGCAGTTCTTC | CASSLSLINEQFF
TRBJ2-3 | TRBV28 | TRBD2 | - | TGTGCCAGCAGTTCTCTCCGGGGGGCAGATACGCAGTATTTT | CASSSLRGADTQYF
TRBJ2-5 | TRBV6-1 | TRBD2 | few | TGTGCCAGCAGTGAAGGAGACGGGAGGACGCAGACCCAGTACTTC | CASSEGDGRTQTQYF
TRBJ1-5 | TRBV29-1 | - | - | TGCAGCGTTGTACTCGGGCCAGTGGGGGGCGGTCAGCCCCAGCATTTT | CSVVLGPVGGGQPQHF
TRBJ2-7 | TRBV10-3 | TRBD2 | many | TGTGCCATCAGTGAGTGGGCCCTAGCGGACTCCTACGAGCAGTACTTC | CAISEWALADSYEQYF
TRBJ1-4 | TRBV7-2 | - | - | TGTGCCAGCAGCTTAATGGGGCTTAATGAAAAACTGTTTTTT | CASSLMGLNEKLFF
TRBJ1-2 | TRBV18 | - | - | TGTGCCAGCTCACCTACTCAGAGTAACTATGGCTACACCTTC | CASSPTQSNYGYTF
TRBJ1-1 | TRBV3-1 | TRBD1 | - | TGTGCCAGCGGACAGGGTGGTTACACTGAAGCTTTCTTT | CASGQGGYTEAFF
TRBJ1-2 | TRBV11-2 | TRBD1 | many | TGTGCCAGCAGCTCAAGGGGGCGAGGCTACACCTTC | CASSSRGRGYTF
TRBJ1-4 | TRBV28 | TRBD1 | - | TGTGCCAGCAGTTTACCGACAGGGGAATGGGAAAAACTGTTTTTT | CASSLPTGEWEKLFF
TRBJ2-5 | TRBV3-1 | - | many | TGTGCCAGCAGCCAAGATCTCAGGGAAGTAGAGACCCAGTACTTC | CASSQDLREVETQYF
TRBJ2-7 | TRBV6-2/TRBV6-3 | TRBD2 | many | TGTGCCAGCAGTTACTCCCTAGGACTAGCGGGAGATTACTACGAGCAGTACTTC | CASSYSLGLAGDYYEQYF
TRBJ2-7 | TRBV3-1 | TRBD2 | many | TGTGCCAGCAGCCCTTTTAGCGGGAGTAATTACGAGCAGTACTTC | CASSPFSGSNYEQYF
TRBJ1-2 | TRBV28 | - | many | TGTGCCAGCAGTTTCCCTACCATTTCTCCTAACTATGGCTACACCTTC | CASSFPTISPNYGYTF
TRBJ1-1 | TRBV4-1 | - | many | TGCGCCAGCAGCCCGAGGGCCCTGAACACTGAAGCTTTCTTT | CASSPRALNTEAFF
TRBJ1-2 | TRBV19 | TRBD1 | many | TGTGCCAGTAGTATCGACAGGGAACGAGGCTACACCTTC | CASSIDRERGYTF
TRBJ2-3 | TRBV6-1 | TRBD1 | many | TGTGCCAGCAGTCTAAGCGGGACAGGGTCGGCAGATACGCAGTATTTT | CASSLSGTGSADTQYF
TRBJ2-5 | TRBV10-2 | TRBD2 | few | TGCGCCAGCAGTTTTATTGCGGGAGGGGGTAAAGGAGAGACCCAGTACTTC | CASSFIAGGGKGETQYF
TRBJ1-3 | TRBV7-3 | - | - | TGTGCCAGCAGCTTGGGGGGATTCGGAAACACCATATATTTT | CASSLGGFGNTIYF
TRBJ2-7 | TRBV20-1 | TRBD2 | few | TGCAGTGCTAGAGATCGACGCGGGAGTACCTACGAGCAGTACTTC | CSARDRRGSTYEQYF
TRBJ2-7 | TRBV11-2 | - | many | TGTGCCAGCAGCTTACAGGTGGGGCCCGTCTACGAGCAGTACTTC | CASSLQVGPVYEQYF
TRBJ2-7 | TRBV27 | TRBD2 | many | TGTGCCAGCAGTCCTCTCCCGGCTGGGGGGGACGAGCAGTACTTC | CASSPLPAGGDEQYF
TRBJ2-5 | TRBV6-5 | - | - | TGTGCCAGCAGTTACTCCGGCGGGAAAGAGACCCAGTACTTC | CASSYSGGKETQYF
TRBJ1-1 | TRBV29-1 | - | - | TGCAGCGTCACAGCGGGGAACACTGAAGCTTTCTTT | CSVTAGNTEAFF
TRBJ2-7 | TRBV4-2 | TRBD2 | - | TGTGCAGCAGGCGGGAGCTCCTACGGGCAGTACTTC | CAAGGSSYGQYF
TRBJ1-4 | TRBV19 | - | few | TGTGCCAGTAGTAAGGGTGGTGAAAAACTGTTTTTT | CASSKGGEKLFF
TRBJ2-2 | TRBV27 | TRBD2 | many | TGTGCCAGCAGTTCTAGCGGGAGGGCAAACACCGGGGAGCTGTTTTTT | CASSSSGRANTGELFF
TRBJ2-1 | TRBV12-3/TRBV12-4 | TRBD2 | - | TGTGCCAGCAGTTTGGGACTAGCGGTAAACAATGAGCAGTTCTTC | CASSLGLAVNNEQFF